The rows below give T cell receptor beta chains drawn from one sample of a study of CD8 T cells in ankylosing spondylitis. TCRdb re-called the 5' RACE reads with MiXCR, one entry per CDR3 protein. Here the sample spans 200,000 to 250,000 distinct CDR3 sequences, around 10% being singletons. Sequencing was done on a sample of blood, either unsorted or a sorted T cell fraction (not recorded which). These TCRs come from a male donor with ankylosing spondylitis or in good health (not recorded which). Each CDR3 is given with its conserved first and last residue. A D gene is named only where the DNA matches it firmly. Some rows mark clone size as missing; the rest say once, few, many or name a class of expanded clone.

V gene: TRBV7-8
clone size: -
CDR3 length: 17
D gene: -
J gene: TRBJ1-3
CDR3 protein: CASSLKRDVSPGNTIYF
CDR3 DNA: TGTGCCAGCAGCTTAAAGAGGGACGTATCCCCTGGAAACACCATATATTTT

V gene: TRBV7-2
clone size: many
CDR3 length: 15
D gene: -
J gene: TRBJ1-1
CDR3 protein: CASSPRAEPNTEAFF
CDR3 DNA: TGTGCCAGCAGCCCTCGGGCGGAACCGAACACTGAAGCTTTCTTT

V gene: TRBV27
clone size: -
CDR3 length: 15
D gene: -
J gene: TRBJ1-5
CDR3 protein: CASSLVGTSNQPQHF
CDR3 DNA: TGTGCCAGCAGTTTAGTAGGCACCAGCAATCAGCCCCAGCATTTT

V gene: TRBV4-1
clone size: many
CDR3 length: 14
D gene: TRBD2
J gene: TRBJ2-3
CDR3 protein: CASSQIAGTDTQYF
CDR3 DNA: TGCGCCAGCAGTCAAATAGCGGGGACAGATACGCAGTATTTT

V gene: TRBV7-3
clone size: many
CDR3 length: 13
D gene: -
J gene: TRBJ2-7
CDR3 protein: CASSSTPSYEQYF
CDR3 DNA: TGTGCCAGCAGCTCAACCCCCTCCTACGAGCAGTACTTC

V gene: TRBV4-1
clone size: -
CDR3 length: 15
D gene: -
J gene: TRBJ1-2
CDR3 protein: CASSLRTGLNYGCTF
CDR3 DNA: TGCGCCAGCAGCCTAAGGACGGGTCTTAACTATGGCTGCACCTTC

V gene: TRBV6-5
clone size: many
CDR3 length: 16
D gene: -
J gene: TRBJ2-5
CDR3 protein: CASTSWGAGLQETQYF
CDR3 DNA: TGTGCCAGCACCTCCTGGGGCGCTGGACTGCAAGAGACCCAGTACTTC

V gene: TRBV11-2
clone size: -
CDR3 length: 10
D gene: -
J gene: TRBJ2-7
CDR3 protein: CASSHGEQYF
CDR3 DNA: TGTGCCAGCAGCCATGGGGAGCAGTACTTC

V gene: TRBV6-1
clone size: few
CDR3 length: 12
D gene: -
J gene: TRBJ1-4
CDR3 protein: CASSEQAEKLFF
CDR3 DNA: TGTGCCAGCAGTGAACAGGCGGAAAAACTGTTTTTT

V gene: TRBV20-1
clone size: few
CDR3 length: 15
D gene: TRBD1
J gene: TRBJ1-3
CDR3 protein: CSAGQGAVSGNTIYF
CDR3 DNA: TGCAGTGCTGGACAGGGGGCAGTATCTGGAAACACCATATATTTT

V gene: TRBV5-6
clone size: many
CDR3 length: 14
D gene: -
J gene: TRBJ2-1
CDR3 protein: CASSLGARTVEQFF
CDR3 DNA: TGTGCCAGCAGCTTGGGCGCTAGAACTGTAGAGCAGTTCTTC

V gene: TRBV20-1
clone size: many
CDR3 length: 15
D gene: TRBD2
J gene: TRBJ2-3
CDR3 protein: CSATRLATSTDTQYF
CDR3 DNA: TGCAGTGCTACCCGACTAGCTACTAGCACAGATACGCAGTATTTT

V gene: TRBV28
clone size: many
CDR3 length: 14
D gene: -
J gene: TRBJ2-5
CDR3 protein: CASSYPGYQETQYF
CDR3 DNA: TGTGCCAGCAGTTACCCGGGGTATCAAGAGACCCAGTACTTC

V gene: TRBV7-2
clone size: -
CDR3 length: 15
D gene: TRBD2
J gene: TRBJ2-5
CDR3 protein: CASSSLAGGQETQYF
CDR3 DNA: TGTGCCAGCAGCTCTCTAGCGGGAGGCCAAGAGACCCAGTACTTC

V gene: TRBV7-8
clone size: -
CDR3 length: 13
D gene: -
J gene: TRBJ1-1
CDR3 protein: CASSTLDGGVAFF
CDR3 DNA: TGTGCCAGCAGCACCCTAGACGGGGGTGTGGCTTTCTTT

V gene: TRBV5-1
clone size: many
CDR3 length: 13
D gene: -
J gene: TRBJ2-5
CDR3 protein: CASSLGGSPTQYF
CDR3 DNA: TGCGCCAGCAGCTTGGGGGGTAGTCCGACCCAGTACTTC

V gene: TRBV3-1
clone size: few
CDR3 length: 19
D gene: -
J gene: TRBJ2-1
CDR3 protein: CASSQEPGSVHSSYNEQFF
CDR3 DNA: TGTGCCAGCAGCCAAGAACCCGGGAGTGTTCACTCAAGTTACAATGAGCAGTTCTTC

V gene: TRBV9
clone size: many
CDR3 length: 16
D gene: TRBD2
J gene: TRBJ2-1
CDR3 protein: CASSVGSGGSYNEQFF
CDR3 DNA: TGTGCCAGCAGCGTAGGTAGCGGGGGGTCCTACAATGAGCAGTTCTTC

V gene: TRBV6-5
clone size: -
CDR3 length: 16
D gene: -
J gene: TRBJ1-2
CDR3 protein: CASSYDRRVFNYGYTF
CDR3 DNA: TGTGCCAGCAGTTACGACAGGCGCGTATTTAACTATGGCTACACCTTC

V gene: TRBV2
clone size: -
CDR3 length: 18
D gene: -
J gene: TRBJ2-3
CDR3 protein: CASSEDTRLSGSTDTQYF
CDR3 DNA: TGTGCCAGCAGTGAAGATACCCGACTAAGCGGAAGCACAGATACGCAGTATTTT

V gene: TRBV20-1
clone size: many
CDR3 length: 17
D gene: TRBD2
J gene: TRBJ2-3
CDR3 protein: CSASWLAGGQGTDTQYF
CDR3 DNA: TGCAGTGCTAGCTGGCTAGCGGGGGGGCAAGGCACAGATACGCAGTATTTT

V gene: TRBV27
clone size: many
CDR3 length: 14
D gene: -
J gene: TRBJ2-7
CDR3 protein: CASSVWGALYEQYF
CDR3 DNA: TGTGCCAGCAGTGTATGGGGGGCGCTCTACGAGCAGTACTTC

V gene: TRBV12-3/TRBV12-4
clone size: few
CDR3 length: 16
D gene: -
J gene: TRBJ1-2
CDR3 protein: CASSSGTWAKVDGYTF
CDR3 DNA: TGTGCCAGCAGTTCTGGGACGTGGGCCAAGGTGGATGGCTACACCTTC

V gene: TRBV2
clone size: many
CDR3 length: 16
D gene: -
J gene: TRBJ2-3
CDR3 protein: CASSEAWGATPDTQYF
CDR3 DNA: TGTGCCAGCAGTGAAGCGTGGGGGGCCACTCCAGATACGCAGTATTTT

V gene: TRBV20-1
clone size: many
CDR3 length: 16
D gene: TRBD2
J gene: TRBJ2-2
CDR3 protein: CSAHQSSGRDVGELFF
CDR3 DNA: TGCAGTGCTCACCAGTCTAGCGGGAGGGATGTCGGGGAGCTGTTTTTT

V gene: TRBV6-5
clone size: many
CDR3 length: 17
D gene: TRBD2
J gene: TRBJ2-1
CDR3 protein: CASSYSSLAGGRGEQFF
CDR3 DNA: TGTGCCAGCAGTTACTCGAGTCTAGCGGGAGGGCGGGGTGAGCAGTTCTTC

V gene: TRBV28
clone size: -
CDR3 length: 17
D gene: -
J gene: TRBJ2-1
CDR3 protein: CASSAARRRSRYNEQFF
CDR3 DNA: TGTGCCAGCAGTGCCGCTCGGAGAAGATCCCGCTACAATGAGCAGTTCTTC

V gene: TRBV15
clone size: -
CDR3 length: 15
D gene: -
J gene: TRBJ1-4
CDR3 protein: CATSRESGLGEKLFF
CDR3 DNA: TGTGCCACCAGCAGAGAATCAGGGCTTGGGGAAAAACTGTTTTTT

V gene: TRBV15
clone size: many
CDR3 length: 15
D gene: -
J gene: TRBJ2-3
CDR3 protein: CATSSGNDDGDTQYF
CDR3 DNA: TGTGCCACCAGCAGCGGCAACGATGACGGAGATACGCAGTATTTT

V gene: TRBV20-1
clone size: many
CDR3 length: 15
D gene: TRBD2
J gene: TRBJ2-3
CDR3 protein: CSARTSGPHADTQYF
CDR3 DNA: TGCAGTGCTAGGACTAGCGGGCCGCACGCAGATACGCAGTATTTT

V gene: TRBV5-1
clone size: many
CDR3 length: 14
D gene: TRBD1
J gene: TRBJ2-7
CDR3 protein: CASSPGQGVYEQYF
CDR3 DNA: TGCGCCAGCAGCCCCGGACAGGGCGTTTACGAGCAGTACTTC

V gene: TRBV6-1
clone size: many
CDR3 length: 20
D gene: TRBD2
J gene: TRBJ2-1
CDR3 protein: CASSGQGLAGGPWSYNEQFF
CDR3 DNA: TGTGCCAGCAGTGGACAGGGACTAGCGGGAGGGCCTTGGTCCTACAATGAGCAGTTCTTC

V gene: TRBV29-1
clone size: -
CDR3 length: 17
D gene: -
J gene: TRBJ2-5
CDR3 protein: CSVRCGETDFVVCAQYF
CDR3 DNA: TGCAGCGTTCGTTGTGGAGAGACAGACTTCGTGGTGTGTGCCCAGTACTTC

V gene: TRBV23-1
clone size: few
CDR3 length: 21
D gene: TRBD2
J gene: TRBJ2-3
CDR3 protein: CASSRLLAGGPLPSGTDTQYF
CDR3 DNA: TGCGCCAGCAGTCGCTTACTAGCGGGAGGGCCCTTACCCTCGGGGACAGATACGCAGTATTTT

V gene: TRBV6-4
clone size: many
CDR3 length: 14
D gene: TRBD1
J gene: TRBJ2-3
CDR3 protein: CASSDSDGQGMQYF
CDR3 DNA: TGTGCCAGCAGTGACTCAGATGGACAGGGTATGCAGTATTTT

V gene: TRBV3-1
clone size: many
CDR3 length: 15
D gene: -
J gene: TRBJ2-1
CDR3 protein: CASSQDADAGLEQFF
CDR3 DNA: TGTGCCAGCAGCCAAGACGCCGACGCCGGACTTGAGCAGTTCTTC

V gene: TRBV7-8
clone size: many
CDR3 length: 17
D gene: TRBD2
J gene: TRBJ2-7
CDR3 protein: CASSSWGASGNVYEQYF
CDR3 DNA: TGTGCCAGCAGCTCCTGGGGGGCTAGCGGGAATGTCTACGAGCAGTACTTC

V gene: TRBV5-1
clone size: many
CDR3 length: 15
D gene: -
J gene: TRBJ1-1
CDR3 protein: CASSSDRTGNTEAFF
CDR3 DNA: TGCGCCAGCAGCTCCGACAGAACGGGAAACACTGAAGCTTTCTTT

V gene: TRBV10-3
clone size: many
CDR3 length: 15
D gene: -
J gene: TRBJ1-2
CDR3 protein: CAISRGTDVSYGYTF
CDR3 DNA: TGTGCCATCAGTCGGGGGACGGACGTTTCCTATGGCTACACCTTC

V gene: TRBV9
clone size: few
CDR3 length: 15
D gene: -
J gene: TRBJ2-1
CDR3 protein: CASSPTTGRPNEQFF
CDR3 DNA: TGTGCCAGCAGCCCAACAACCGGGAGACCCAATGAGCAGTTCTTC

V gene: TRBV20-1
clone size: many
CDR3 length: 16
D gene: TRBD2
J gene: TRBJ2-1
CDR3 protein: CSAKLAGGNSYNEQFF
CDR3 DNA: TGCAGTGCTAAACTAGCGGGAGGAAACTCCTACAATGAGCAGTTCTTC

V gene: TRBV6-1
clone size: few
CDR3 length: 15
D gene: TRBD1
J gene: TRBJ1-1
CDR3 protein: CASSEEGAPNTEAFF
CDR3 DNA: TGTGCCAGCAGTGAAGAGGGGGCGCCCAACACTGAAGCTTTCTTT

V gene: TRBV5-1
clone size: many
CDR3 length: 18
D gene: TRBD2
J gene: TRBJ2-1
CDR3 protein: CASSLYFNAGGLHNEQFF
CDR3 DNA: TGCGCCAGCAGCTTGTATTTTAATGCGGGAGGACTCCACAATGAGCAGTTCTTC

V gene: TRBV9
clone size: many
CDR3 length: 14
D gene: TRBD1
J gene: TRBJ2-1
CDR3 protein: CASSLGQGANEQFF
CDR3 DNA: TGTGCCAGCAGCTTAGGACAGGGGGCTAATGAGCAGTTCTTC

V gene: TRBV7-9
clone size: -
CDR3 length: 13
D gene: -
J gene: TRBJ2-1
CDR3 protein: CASSQGPLGEQFF
CDR3 DNA: TGTGCCAGCAGCCAGGGTCCCTTAGGTGAGCAGTTCTTC

V gene: TRBV29-1
clone size: many
CDR3 length: 14
D gene: TRBD1
J gene: TRBJ2-1
CDR3 protein: CSVEKDRALGEQFF
CDR3 DNA: TGCAGCGTTGAAAAAGACAGGGCTCTGGGTGAGCAGTTCTTC

V gene: TRBV27
clone size: few
CDR3 length: 13
D gene: -
J gene: TRBJ1-6
CDR3 protein: CASSLSQNSPLHF
CDR3 DNA: TGTGCCAGCAGTTTATCCCAAAATTCACCCCTCCACTTT

V gene: TRBV7-6
clone size: many
CDR3 length: 13
D gene: -
J gene: TRBJ2-7
CDR3 protein: CASSSPPNYEQYF
CDR3 DNA: TGTGCCAGCAGCTCACCCCCCAACTACGAGCAGTACTTC

V gene: TRBV29-1
clone size: many
CDR3 length: 15
D gene: -
J gene: TRBJ1-1
CDR3 protein: CSVVNGRAQNTEAFF
CDR3 DNA: TGCAGCGTTGTGAACGGCAGGGCGCAGAACACTGAAGCTTTCTTT

V gene: TRBV20-1
clone size: few
CDR3 length: 15
D gene: TRBD2
J gene: TRBJ2-7
CDR3 protein: CSARSRTSEAHEQYF
CDR3 DNA: TGCAGTGCTAGATCGAGGACTAGCGAGGCACACGAGCAGTACTTC

V gene: TRBV5-1
clone size: -
CDR3 length: 13
D gene: -
J gene: TRBJ1-1
CDR3 protein: CASSQQPNTEAFF
CDR3 DNA: TGCGCCAGCAGCCAACAGCCGAACACTGAAGCTTTCTTT

V gene: TRBV28
clone size: once
CDR3 length: 14
D gene: -
J gene: TRBJ1-5
CDR3 protein: CASTLGGNAQPQHF
CDR3 DNA: TGTGCCAGCACCTTGGGGGGGAATGCGCAGCCCCAGCATTTT

V gene: TRBV7-2
clone size: -
CDR3 length: 16
D gene: -
J gene: TRBJ2-3
CDR3 protein: CASSLDLGATTDTQYF
CDR3 DNA: TGTGCCAGCAGCTTAGACCTCGGGGCCACCACAGATACGCAGTATTTT

V gene: TRBV20-1
clone size: once
CDR3 length: 12
D gene: -
J gene: TRBJ2-7
CDR3 protein: CSASVGLYEQYF
CDR3 DNA: TGCAGTGCTAGCGTGGGACTTTACGAGCAGTACTTC

V gene: TRBV25-1
clone size: many
CDR3 length: 15
D gene: TRBD2
J gene: TRBJ2-3
CDR3 protein: CASSERLAGEDTQYF
CDR3 DNA: TGTGCCAGCAGTGAAAGACTAGCGGGGGAGGATACGCAGTATTTT

V gene: TRBV5-1
clone size: many
CDR3 length: 13
D gene: TRBD2
J gene: TRBJ2-7
CDR3 protein: CASSRLAGNEQYF
CDR3 DNA: TGCGCCAGCAGCAGACTAGCCGGGAACGAGCAGTACTTC